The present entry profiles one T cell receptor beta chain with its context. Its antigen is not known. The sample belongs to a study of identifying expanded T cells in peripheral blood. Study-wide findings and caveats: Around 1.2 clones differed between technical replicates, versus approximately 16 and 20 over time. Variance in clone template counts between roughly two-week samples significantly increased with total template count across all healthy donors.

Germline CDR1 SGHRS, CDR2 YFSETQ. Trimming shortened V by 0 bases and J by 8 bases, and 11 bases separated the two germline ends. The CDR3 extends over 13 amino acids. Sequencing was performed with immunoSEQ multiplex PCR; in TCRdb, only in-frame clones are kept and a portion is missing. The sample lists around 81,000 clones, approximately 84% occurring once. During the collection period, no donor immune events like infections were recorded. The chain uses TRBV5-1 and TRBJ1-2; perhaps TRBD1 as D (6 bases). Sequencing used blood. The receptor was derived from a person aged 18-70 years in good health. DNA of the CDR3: TGCGCCAGCAGCTTGGGGACAGTGACGGGCTACACCTTC. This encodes CASSLGTVTGYTF.